This TCR beta chain was sequenced during a study of cytomegalovirus exposure and HLA in healthy donors. Study conclusions and caveats: As confirmed in vitro, a few CMV-associated chains were specific for CMV antigens. An observed cluster of highly shared sequence variants was recorded as a likely sequencing artifact.

Though probably carrying unrecorded immune exposures, donors were nominally healthy at sampling. The primer mix had 60 Vbeta and 13 Jbeta primers. The repertoire was sequenced with immunoSEQ multiplex PCR; TCRdb's copy has only in-frame clones and lacks some. The profile shows around 140,000 clones, approximately 77% of them singletons. This CDR3 is 14 amino acids long. V lost 2 bases and J lost 6, with 11 bases in between. In germline, CDR1 is MDHEN, CDR2 SYDVKM. In the case of this clone: Its antigen is not known.

Sequencing input: PBMCs. The rearrangement links TRBV28 to TRBJ1-5; D is unclear. This TCR was sampled from a woman aged 40 to 50 in good health and CMV-seronegative. CDR3 protein: CASSLDSAGQPQHF. The CDR3 coding sequence is TGTGCCAGCAGTTTAGATAGCGCTGGTCAGCCCCAGCATTTT.